Below, one T cell receptor beta chain is given with its context. Its antigen is undetermined. These data originate in a study of a mutant IDH1 vaccine in newly diagnosed glioma. Study-wide context: The week-35 safety follow-up was V12, and the week-47 study end was V13.

Assay: immunoSEQ multiplex PCR; the TCRdb copy retains only in-frame clones and omits some. The sample includes about 54,000 clones, 84% of them seen just once. Germline lookup yields CDR1 MNHEY and CDR2 SMNVEV (reference sequence). The CDR3 totals 14 residues. Trimming shortened V by 6 bases and J by 2 bases, and 14 bases separated the two germline ends. Documented time point: week 35, safety follow-up. Topical imiquimod accompanied each vaccine dose, which consisted of 300 ug of mutant IDH1 20-mer peptide. Administration of eight vaccinations to patients took place in weeks 1, 3, 5, 7, 11, 15, 19, 23.

Here the sequenced sample was PBMCs, taken from a glioma patient whose treatment included an IDH1 peptide vaccine. The chain recombines TRBV27 with TRBJ2-7, with D possibly TRBD2 on 6 matching bases. The TCR comes from a woman aged 18-30 years with glioma. CDR3: CASRTRGTPYEQYF. The CDR3 DNA reads TGTGCCAGCAGGACACGGGGGACCCCCTACGAGCAGTACTTC.